This T cell receptor (beta chain) appears in the sequencing data of a study of Ad26.COV2.S vaccination and SARS-CoV-2 variants. Here immunoSEQ multiplex PCR was the method, and the copy in TCRdb shows in-frame clones only, minus some. The data hold some 390,000 clones, with around 89% observed a single time. Worth noting for this clone: Its target is unknown.

Treatment reported: around 19 received Ad26.COV2.S at low or high dose, single or two shots; about five received placebo; per-sample allocation not given. Day 63 after the first vaccine or placebo injection was the time point for sampling. A Boston donor was an adult aged 18-55 years. General observations from the study: Breadth, reportedly substantial, characterized the spike-specific CD8+ and CD4+ T cell responses after vaccination.

CDR3 length equals 10 residues. Between the trimmed V and J ends, which lost 8 bases and 6 bases, there was a span of 10 bases. The V gene's germline CDR1 is GTSNPN and CDR2 SVGIG (reference sequence). The clonotype comes from a person aged 18-60 years who received the Ad26.COV2.S COVID-19 vaccine or a placebo. The chain is built from TRBV30 and TRBJ1-2; possibly TRBD1 for D (6 bases). The sample here was peripheral blood, taken in a trial of Ad26.COV2.S vaccine versus placebo. The CDR3 region is CAVTGDGYTF. The DNA for the CDR3 is TGTGCCGTGACAGGTGATGGCTACACCTTC.